Detailed here is one T cell receptor (beta chain). Its antigen remains unidentified. The data derive from a study of T-cell reconstitution after alpha-beta-depleted transplantation in children. Study findings and constraints: T-cell numbers and diversity one year post-transplant derived largely from freshly generated T cells.

The germline gives CDR1 LGHNA, CDR2 YNFKEQ. V shed 4 bases and J 0 bases; nucleotides not matched to a gene: 9. CDR3 length: 17 amino acids. Unique molecular identifiers were used in preparing the TCRbeta library. TCRdb re-called the PCR reads through MiXCR, storing one row per CDR3 protein. This sample has about a million distinct CDR3 sequences, with roughly 29% found just once. The receptor's source is a boy younger than two who had a stem cell transplant for SCID, so the T cells may come from the graft donor. The gene calls are TRBV4-2 and TRBJ2-3; TRBD2 matches at 8 bases. Material: PBMCs, mostly from graft donor cells, obtained 360 days after TCRalphabeta/CD19-depleted stem cell transplant. The DNA of the CDR3 is TGTGCCAGCAGCCGCCTTAGCGGGGTTACTAGCACAGATACGCAGTATTTT. This codes for CASSRLSGVTSTDTQYF.